This passage covers 30 T cell receptor beta chains from one sample sequenced in a study of T cells in localized non-small cell lung cancer. The data were produced by immunoSEQ multiplex PCR, yet TCRdb's version contains in-frame clones alone and is incomplete. The table shows some 1,200 clones, with 25% to 30% occurring only once. The sequencing used normal lung tissue next to the tumor, collected before any cancer treatment. All receptors come from a male donor aged 60 or over with stage II squamous cell lung carcinoma.

By share, this clone ranks as medium-sized (0.01 to 0.1%). In DNA form, the CDR3 reads TGTGCCAGCAGCTTAAGGGGCCCCGCAGATACGCAGTATTTT. Its translation is CASSLRGPADTQYF. J is TRBJ2-3 and V is TRBV11-3; the D gene is possibly TRBD1 (5 bases). Germline-derived CDR1 and CDR2 are SGHNT and YENEEA. The CDR3 spans 14 residues. V lost 2 bases and J 4 bases, leaving 10 bases between the germline ends.

The J gene is TRBJ2-1, the V gene TRBV19, with 14 positions matching TRBD2. Germline trimming cut 7 bases from V and 7 bases from J; bases unmatched to any gene: 9. The CDR3 consists of 16 residues. CDR1 and CDR2 (germline): LNHDA, SQIVND (reference sequence). The CDR3 nucleotides read TGTGCCAGTAATAGTCTGGGGACTAGCGGGGGTAATGAGCAGTTCTTC. Its protein product is CASNSLGTSGGNEQFF.

The chain links TRBV6-4 to TRBJ2-7; D gene ambiguous. The CDR3 has 15 amino acids. Trimming took off 2 bases at V and 6 bases at J, with 17 bases between the two ends. Germline CDR1 reads MRHNA; CDR2 reads SNTAGT. The CDR3 protein is CASSDLRGLWGEQYF. The CDR3 nucleotides are TGTGCCAGCAGTGACCTTAGAGGCCTTTGGGGCGAGCAGTACTTC.

The chain combines TRBV6-8 with TRBJ2-7; 10 nucleotides align to TRBD2. CDR1 is MNHGY, CDR2 SAAAGT, per germline. J was trimmed by 6 bases and V by 8 bases; bases with no gene match: 7. CDR3 length: 13 residues. The CDR3: CASATSGIGEQYF. The CDR3 DNA sequence: TGTGCCAGCGCAACTAGCGGGATTGGCGAGCAGTACTTC.

The J gene is TRBJ1-4, the V gene TRBV29-1; D gene ambiguous. V lost 5 bases to trimming and J lost 0 bases, with 10 bases between them. Germline V CDR1 and CDR2: SQVTM, ANQGSEA. CDR3 length: 14 amino acids. The CDR3 coding sequence is TGCAGCGTTCGTTCTCAGACAACTAATGAAAAACTGTTTTTT. Amino acids: CSVRSQTTNEKLFF.

The chain carries TRBV9 and TRBJ2-2, with 8 bases aligning to TRBD1. This CDR3 has 14 amino acids. Germline CDR1 is SGDLS and CDR2 is YYNGEE. J was trimmed by 5 bases and V by 5 bases; bases with no gene match: 5. The CDR3 sequence is CASSRQGSTGELFF. Written as DNA, the CDR3 is TGTGCCAGCAGTCGACAGGGGAGTACCGGGGAGCTGTTTTTT.

This clone is deemed medium-sized (0.01 to 0.1%). The V gene is TRBV6-8, the J gene TRBJ2-7; D might be TRBD1 (6 bases). V was shortened by 1 base and J by 5 bases, with 12 bases between the two germline ends. CDR1 and CDR2 from the germline V gene are MNHGY and SAAAGT. The length of the CDR3 is 14 residues. CDR3 in amino acids: CASSYLSGADEQYF. The CDR3 DNA follows: TGTGCCAGCAGTTACTTGTCAGGGGCGGACGAGCAGTACTTC.

Regarding this clone: A read error may account for a junction end that differs from germline. J is TRBJ2-1 and V is TRBV19; TRBD2 matches at 14 bases. The CDR3 has 17 amino acids. Per germline, CDR1 LNHDA and CDR2 SQIVND (reference sequence). The CDR3 DNA reads TGTGCCAGCAGTATCTCGTGGGGGACTAGCGGGAGCTATGAGCAGTTCTTC. As protein: CASSISWGTSGSYEQFF.

This clone was counted between two and nine times. The chain uses TRBV6-8 and TRBJ2-2, with D tentatively TRBD1 or TRBD2 (5 bases each). Germline loops: CDR1 MNHGY, CDR2 SAAAGT. The CDR3 has 14 amino acids. The V end was cut by 3 bases, the J end by 4 bases, with 9 bases between. The CDR3 sequence: CASSYDSGTGELFF. The CDR3, as DNA: TGTGCCAGCAGTTATGACAGCGGCACCGGGGAGCTGTTTTTT.

This clone was seen more than once but under ten times. This rearrangement joins TRBV9 to TRBJ2-3; 8 bases are shared with TRBD2. The J segment lost 0 bases and the V segment lost 5 bases, leaving 14 bases of the junction unmatched. Germline CDR1 reads SGDLS; CDR2 reads YYNGEE. This CDR3 comprises 18 residues. DNA of the CDR3: TGTGCCAGCAGTGAAAGAGCGGGAGTTCCCCTGAGCACAGATACGCAGTATTTT. Translating it yields CASSERAGVPLSTDTQYF.

The chain joins TRBV11-3 to TRBJ2-7, with TRBD2 identical over 8 bases. V was clipped by 5 bases and J by 4 bases; unmatched bases: 22. The CDR3 has 19 amino acids. The V gene's germline CDR1 is SGHNT and CDR2 YENEEA. CDR3: CASSDRAGIAGRQNYEQYF. The DNA of the CDR3 is TGTGCCAGCAGCGATAGGGCCGGAATAGCGGGACGACAGAATTACGAGCAGTACTTC.

This chain uses TRBV19 with TRBJ2-3; D remains ambiguous. V shed 2 bases and J shed 2 bases, with 8 bases lying between them. This CDR3 spans 14 amino acids. Germline V gives CDR1 LNHDA, CDR2 SQIVND (reference sequence). The CDR3 protein is CASSIKSATDTQYF. For the CDR3, the DNA is TGTGCCAGTAGTATAAAATCAGCCACAGATACGCAGTATTTT.

This chain links TRBV18 with TRBJ2-7, with 9 bases aligning to TRBD2. The CDR3 contains 15 residues. V lost 6 bases, J lost 3 bases, and 9 bases stayed unmatched. Germline lookup yields CDR1 KGHSH and CDR2 LQKENI. The CDR3 DNA is TGTGCCAGCTCCAATCTACCGACTAGCGGCTACGAGCAGTACTTC. The encoded protein is CASSNLPTSGYEQYF.

V usage is TRBV5-1 and J usage is TRBJ1-1; TRBD1 might be the D (5 bases). CDR3 size: 14 residues. From germline, CDR1 is SGHRS and CDR2 YFSETQ. The V gene lost 0 bases and the J gene lost 2 bases, with 8 bases spanning the gap. The CDR3 DNA reads as TGCGCCAGCAGCTTGGACAGGATAAACACTGAAGCTTTCTTT. It translates to CASSLDRINTEAFF. Together with reference TRBV5-1 and TRBJ1-1, the CDR3 gives the full variable domain: KAGVTQTPRYLIKTRGQQVTLSCSPISGHRSVSWYQQTPGQGLQFLFEYFSETQRNKGNFPGRFSGRQFSNSRSEMNVSTLELGDSALYLCASSLDRINTEAFFGQGTRLTVV.

The rearrangement uses TRBV28 and TRBJ2-7; 7 bases are a match to TRBD1. Per the germline V gene, CDR1 is MDHEN and CDR2 is SYDVKM. The CDR3 sequence is 13 residues long. Trimming at V came to 6 bases and at J to 1 base, leaving 3 bases not matched to a gene. The CDR3 sequence: CASRPGQSYEQYV. The CDR3 DNA follows: TGTGCCAGCAGGCCGGGACAGTCCTACGAGCAGTACGTC.

This clone was seen only a few times. The chain recombines TRBV6-8 with TRBJ1-5; the D is unclear. V was shortened by 8 bases and J by 5 bases, with 13 bases between the two germline ends. Germline V lookup: CDR1 MNHGY, CDR2 SAAAGT. CDR3 length: 13 residues. Here the CDR3 reads CASGYAGYQPQHF. The DNA for the CDR3 is TGTGCCAGCGGATATGCGGGCTATCAGCCCCAGCATTTT.

CDR3 region: CSVSPVTGVGYEQYF. CDR3 DNA sequence: TGCAGCGTCAGTCCTGTGACAGGGGTGGGCTACGAGCAGTACTTC. J is TRBJ2-7 and V is TRBV29-1; TRBD1 aligns across 8 bases. The CDR3 contains 15 residues. Germline V CDR1 and CDR2: SQVTM, ANQGSEA. The ends lost 6 bases at V and 3 bases at J; junction bases unmatched: 13.

This sequence joins TRBV2 and TRBJ1-1; D gene unclear. Germline assignment: CDR1 SNHLY and CDR2 FYNNEI. Trimming stripped 2 bases from V and 4 bases from J, with 17 bases between. This CDR3 comprises 16 residues. The CDR3 is CASSETPGFVGTEAFF. DNA of the CDR3: TGTGCCAGCAGTGAAACTCCCGGATTTGTGGGCACTGAAGCTTTCTTT.

The rearrangement joins TRBV9 to TRBJ2-3; 15 nucleotides agree with TRBD2. Germline lookup yields CDR1 SGDLS and CDR2 YYNGEE. This CDR3 is built from 15 residues. V lost 7 bases, J lost 6 bases, and 6 bases stayed unmatched. DNA of the CDR3: TGTGCCAGCGGGACTAGCGGGGGGCCGGGGGATACGCAGTATTTT. Its protein product is CASGTSGGPGDTQYF.

Note on this clone: Germline and junction disagree at one end, which may indicate a read error. The chain recombines TRBV6-8 with TRBJ2-1, with TRBD2 as a possible D gene (6 bases). Germline CDR1 is MNHGY and CDR2 is SAAAGT. The CDR3 runs 14 residues. The CDR3 sequence is CAISHGGEKSEQFF. The CDR3 DNA follows: TGTGCCATCAGTCACGGAGGGGAGAAAAGTGAGCAGTTCTTC.

This clone was detected a few times. This chain's CDR3 is CASSDLDRQAFF. The DNA for the CDR3 is TGTGCCAGCTCTGACCTGGACAGGCAAGCTTTCTTT. The chain links TRBV6-8 to TRBJ1-1; 7 bases fit TRBD1. The CDR3 covers 12 residues. The V segment lost 8 bases and the J segment 9 bases; nucleotides outside the gene matches: 9. Looked up from germline, CDR1 is MNHGY and CDR2 is SAAAGT.

The chain uses TRBV18 and TRBJ2-3; 7 bases are shared with TRBD1. Germline CDR1 reads KGHSH; CDR2 reads LQKENI. The CDR3 totals 15 residues. J gave up 3 bases and V 3 bases, and 6 bases lay outside the gene matches. CDR3 nucleotides: TGTGCCAGCTCACCTCGGACAGGTAAAACAGATACGCAGTATTTT. Translated: CASSPRTGKTDTQYF. The variable domain in full, with the rest retrieved from reference TRBV18 and TRBJ2-3, is NAGVMQNPRHLVRRRGQEARLRCSPMKGHSHVYWYRQLPEEGLKFMVYLQKENIIDESGMPKERFSAEFPKEGPSILRIQQVVRGDSAAYFCASSPRTGKTDTQYFGPGTRLTVL.

J is TRBJ2-3 and V is TRBV19; 11 bases align to TRBD2. Germline-derived CDR1 and CDR2 are LNHDA and SQIVND (reference sequence). The CDR3 has 18 residues. Trimming removed 3 bases from V and 1 base from J; junction bases left unmatched: 9. The CDR3 coding sequence is TGTGCCAGTAGTATTACCGCACTAGCGGGAGAGGGCACAGATACGCAGTATTTT. Protein: CASSITALAGEGTDTQYF. The full variable domain, with the rest looked up from reference TRBV19 and TRBJ2-3, is DGGITQSPKYLFRKEGQNVTLSCEQNLNHDAMYWYRQDPGQGLRLIYYSQIVNDFQKGDIAEGYSVSREKKESFPLTVTSAQKNPTAFYLCASSITALAGEGTDTQYFGPGTRLTVL.

The chain has TRBV6-8 and TRBJ1-2; the match to TRBD1 covers 7 bases. With V trimmed by 5 bases and J by 7 bases, 10 bases remained unmatched. Germline V lookup: CDR1 MNHGY, CDR2 SAAAGT. The CDR3 spans 14 residues. CDR3 in DNA: TGTGCCAGCAGTGATGAGGACAGGAGAGGTGGCTACACCTTC. Translated: CASSDEDRRGGYTF.

There are a few counts of this clone. This chain connects TRBV6-8 to TRBJ2-2; 13 positions match TRBD2. The CDR3 loop spans 18 amino acids. Germline V gene sequence: CDR1 MNHGY, CDR2 SAAAGT. V trimming: 5 bases; J trimming: 0 bases; junction bases outside the gene matches: 6. This CDR3 is CASSLRTSGRTNTGELFF. The DNA for the CDR3 is TGTGCCAGCAGTCTCAGGACTAGCGGGAGAACGAACACCGGGGAGCTGTTTTTT.

The genes are TRBV25-1 and TRBJ2-7; 8 positions match TRBD1. The CDR3 covers 15 residues. Germline V lookup: CDR1 MGHDK, CDR2 SYGVNS. J gave up 5 bases and V 0 bases, and 6 bases lay outside the gene matches. CDR3 nucleotides: TGTGCCAGCAGTGAATATATCACAGGGGGAAACGAGCAGTACTTC. The encoded protein is CASSEYITGGNEQYF.

This clone rates as medium-sized (0.01 to 0.1%). The chain uses TRBV7-4 and TRBJ2-6; D gene ambiguous. The V end lost 4 bases, the J end lost 7 bases, and 8 bases lay between the germline ends. The CDR3 runs 13 residues. The germline V gene encodes CDR1 SGHVT and CDR2 SQSDAQ. The CDR3 is CASSSSVANVLTF. The DNA of the CDR3 is TGTGCCAGCAGCTCCAGCGTCGCCAACGTCCTGACTTTC.

The CDR3 is CASSPTGVSPLHF. DNA of the CDR3: TGCGCCAGCAGTCCGACAGGGGTTTCACCCCTCCACTTT. This chain uses TRBV10-2 with TRBJ1-6; 8 bases align to TRBD1. Germline CDR1 WSHSY, CDR2 SAAADI. Losses at the gene ends were 5 bases for V and 9 bases for J; bases not matched to a gene: 3. The length of the CDR3 is 13 residues.

This chain links TRBV19 with TRBJ1-2; no firm D call. Germline CDR1 is LNHDA and CDR2 is SQIVND (reference sequence). The CDR3 is made up of 13 amino acids. V was pared by 4 bases and J by 0 bases, with 6 bases between. The CDR3, as DNA: TGTGCCAGTAGTACTAATACTAACTATGGCTACACCTTC. Its protein is CASSTNTNYGYTF.

This sequence joins TRBV18 and TRBJ1-3; maybe TRBD1 (5 bases). The germline gives CDR1 KGHSH, CDR2 LQKENI. Between the trimmed V and J ends, which lost 3 bases and 4 bases, there was a span of 16 bases. The CDR3 sequence is 16 residues long. The CDR3 DNA is TGTGCCAGCTCACCGTACGCCGCCAGGGACGGAAACACCATATATTTT. It is translated as CASSPYAARDGNTIYF. Variable domain in full (rest from reference TRBV18 and TRBJ1-3): NAGVMQNPRHLVRRRGQEARLRCSPMKGHSHVYWYRQLPEEGLKFMVYLQKENIIDESGMPKERFSAEFPKEGPSILRIQQVVRGDSAAYFCASSPYAARDGNTIYFGEGSWLTVV.